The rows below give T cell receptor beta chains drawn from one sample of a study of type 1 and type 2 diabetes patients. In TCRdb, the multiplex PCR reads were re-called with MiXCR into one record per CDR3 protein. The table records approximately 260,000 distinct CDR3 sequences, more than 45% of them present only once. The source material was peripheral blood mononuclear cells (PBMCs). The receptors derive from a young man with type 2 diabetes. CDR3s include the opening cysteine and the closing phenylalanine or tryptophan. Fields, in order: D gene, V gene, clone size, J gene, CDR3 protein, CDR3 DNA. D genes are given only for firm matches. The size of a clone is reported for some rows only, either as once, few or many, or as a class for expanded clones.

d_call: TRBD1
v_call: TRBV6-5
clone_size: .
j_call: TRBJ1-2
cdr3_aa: CASSSDRGLYGYTF
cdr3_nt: TGTGCCAGCAGTTCCGACAGGGGGCTCTATGGCTACACCTTC

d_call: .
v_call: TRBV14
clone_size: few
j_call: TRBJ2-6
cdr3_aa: CASSPWGSGANVLTF
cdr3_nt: TGTGCCAGCAGTCCATGGGGATCTGGGGCCAACGTCCTGACTTTC

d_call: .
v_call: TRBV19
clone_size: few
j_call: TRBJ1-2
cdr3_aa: CASSRRRGPGYGYTF
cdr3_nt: TGTGCCAGTAGTCGTCGTCGGGGTCCGGGCTATGGCTACACCTTC

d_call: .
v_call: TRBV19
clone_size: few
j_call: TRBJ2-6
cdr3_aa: CASSMIWSQRSGANVLTF
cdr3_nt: TGTGCCAGTAGTATGATCTGGTCGCAAAGGTCTGGGGCCAACGTCCTGACTTTC

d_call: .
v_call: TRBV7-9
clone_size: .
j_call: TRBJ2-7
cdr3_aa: CASSLGVRLSDEQYF
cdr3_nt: TGTGCCAGCAGCTTAGGGGTGCGTTTGTCGGACGAGCAGTACTTC

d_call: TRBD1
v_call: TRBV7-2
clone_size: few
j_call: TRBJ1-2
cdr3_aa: CASSLRTGFSYGYTF
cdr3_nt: TGTGCCAGCAGCCTTAGGACAGGGTTTAGCTATGGCTACACCTTC

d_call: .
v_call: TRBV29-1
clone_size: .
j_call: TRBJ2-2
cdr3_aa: CSVAFQGSDTGELFF
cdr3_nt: TGCAGCGTTGCTTTCCAGGGGTCGGACACCGGGGAGCTGTTTTTT

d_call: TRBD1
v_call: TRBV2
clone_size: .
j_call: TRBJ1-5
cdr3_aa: CASRPDRLSNQPQHF
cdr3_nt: TGTGCCAGCCGGCCGGACAGGCTTAGCAATCAGCCCCAGCATTTT

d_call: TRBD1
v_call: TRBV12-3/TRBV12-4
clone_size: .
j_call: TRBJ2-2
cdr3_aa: CASSFSPGQGTGELFF
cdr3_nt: TGTGCCAGCAGTTTCAGTCCGGGACAGGGGACCGGGGAGCTGTTTTTT

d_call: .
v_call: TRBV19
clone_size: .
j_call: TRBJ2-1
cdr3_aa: CAADKLRDFNEQFF
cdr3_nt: TGTGCGGCCGATAAACTCAGGGATTTCAATGAGCAGTTCTTC

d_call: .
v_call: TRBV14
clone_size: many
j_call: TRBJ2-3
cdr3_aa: CASSQAADTQYF
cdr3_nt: TGTGCCAGCAGCCAAGCCGCAGATACGCAGTATTTT

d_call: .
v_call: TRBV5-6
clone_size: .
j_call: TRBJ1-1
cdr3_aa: CASSLVGRLNTEAFF
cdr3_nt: TGTGCCAGCAGCTTGGTAGGTCGGTTGAACACTGAAGCTTTCTTT

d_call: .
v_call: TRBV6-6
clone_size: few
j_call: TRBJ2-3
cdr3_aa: CASSRSRFDTQYF
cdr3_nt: TGTGCCAGCAGCCGTTCTAGGTTCGATACGCAGTATTTT

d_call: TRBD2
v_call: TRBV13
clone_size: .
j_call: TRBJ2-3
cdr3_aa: CASSLSVAGGLTDTQYF
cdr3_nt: TGTGCCAGCAGCTTAAGTGTGGCGGGGGGCTTGACAGATACGCAGTATTTT

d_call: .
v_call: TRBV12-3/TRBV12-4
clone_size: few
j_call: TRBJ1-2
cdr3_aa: CASSVGYGYTF
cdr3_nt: TGTGCCAGCTCGGTCGGCTATGGCTACACCTTC

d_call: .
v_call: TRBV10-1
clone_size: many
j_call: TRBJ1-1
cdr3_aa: CASSRGRNTEAFF
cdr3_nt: TGCGCCAGCAGCAGGGGACGGAACACTGAAGCTTTCTTT

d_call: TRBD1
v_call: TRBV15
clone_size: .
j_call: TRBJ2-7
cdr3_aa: CATSRGQGANEQYF
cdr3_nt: TGTGCCACCAGCAGAGGACAGGGGGCGAATGAGCAGTACTTC

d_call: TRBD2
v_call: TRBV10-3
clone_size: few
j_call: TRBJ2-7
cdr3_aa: CAISSSGGPDSYEQYF
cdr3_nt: TGTGCCATCAGTTCTAGCGGGGGGCCGGATTCCTACGAGCAGTACTTC

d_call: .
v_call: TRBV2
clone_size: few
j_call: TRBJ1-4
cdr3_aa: CASSFTTNEKLFF
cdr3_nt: TGTGCCAGCAGTTTCACAACTAATGAAAAACTGTTTTTT

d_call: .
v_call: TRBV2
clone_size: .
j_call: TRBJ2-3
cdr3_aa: CASIRLLDNKQYF
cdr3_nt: TGTGCCAGCATTAGGTTACTAGATAATAAACAGTATTTT

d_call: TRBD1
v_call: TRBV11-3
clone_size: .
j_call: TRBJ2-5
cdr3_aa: CASSYTRTGKQETQYF
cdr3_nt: TGTGCCAGCAGCTACACAAGGACAGGCAAGCAAGAGACCCAGTACTTC

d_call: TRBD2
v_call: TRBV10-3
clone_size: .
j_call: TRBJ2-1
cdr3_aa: CASTELAGALYNEQFF
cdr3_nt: TGTGCCAGCACCGAGCTAGCGGGGGCTCTCTACAATGAGCAGTTCTTC

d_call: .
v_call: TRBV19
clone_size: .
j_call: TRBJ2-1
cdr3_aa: CASSIFRGQSSYNEQFF
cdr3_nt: TGTGCCAGTAGTATCTTCAGGGGACAAAGCTCCTACAATGAGCAGTTCTTC

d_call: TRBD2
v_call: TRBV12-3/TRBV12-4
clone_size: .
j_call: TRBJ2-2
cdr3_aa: CASSRTSASANTGELFF
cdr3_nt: TGTGCCAGCAGTCGGACTAGCGCCTCGGCGAACACCGGGGAGCTGTTTTTT

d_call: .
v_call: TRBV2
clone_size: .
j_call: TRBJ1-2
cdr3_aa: CASMGEANYGYTF
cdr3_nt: TGTGCCAGCATGGGAGAAGCTAACTATGGCTACACCTTC

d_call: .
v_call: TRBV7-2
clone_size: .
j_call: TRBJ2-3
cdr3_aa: CASGPGPSTDTQYF
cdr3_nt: TGTGCCAGCGGCCCGGGTCCTAGCACAGATACGCAGTATTTT

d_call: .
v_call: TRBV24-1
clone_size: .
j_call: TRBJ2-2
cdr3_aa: CATSDPGQPSGRSLGELFF
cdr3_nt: TGTGCCACCAGTGATCCCGGACAGCCTTCCGGAAGGTCGTTGGGTGAGCTGTTTTTT

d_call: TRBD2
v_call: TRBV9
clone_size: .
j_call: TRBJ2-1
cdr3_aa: CASSIGAGAYSYNEQFF
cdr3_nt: TGTGCCAGCAGCATTGGTGCGGGAGCATATTCCTACAATGAGCAGTTCTTC

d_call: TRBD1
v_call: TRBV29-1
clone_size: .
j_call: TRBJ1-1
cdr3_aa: CSADRGVTEAFF
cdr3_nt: TGCAGTGCAGACAGGGGGGTCACTGAAGCTTTCTTT

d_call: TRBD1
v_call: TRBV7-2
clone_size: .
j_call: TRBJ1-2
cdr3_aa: CASSLERTGLYGYTF
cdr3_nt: TGTGCCAGCAGCTTAGAGCGGACAGGACTTTATGGCTACACCTTC

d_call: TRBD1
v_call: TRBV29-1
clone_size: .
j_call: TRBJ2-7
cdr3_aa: CSVVWERGRTGKHYEQYF
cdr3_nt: TGCAGCGTTGTATGGGAAAGAGGCCGGACAGGGAAACACTACGAGCAGTACTTC

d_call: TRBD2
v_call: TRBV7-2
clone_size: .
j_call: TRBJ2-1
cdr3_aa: CASSLGGGLAGAPYNEQFF
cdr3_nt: TGTGCCAGCAGCTTAGGCGGAGGACTAGCGGGGGCCCCATACAATGAGCAGTTCTTC

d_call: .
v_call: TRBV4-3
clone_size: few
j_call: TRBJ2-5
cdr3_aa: CASSQAGAYQETQYF
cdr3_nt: TGCGCCAGCAGCCAAGCTGGCGCTTACCAAGAGACCCAGTACTTC

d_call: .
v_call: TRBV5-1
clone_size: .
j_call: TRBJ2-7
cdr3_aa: CASGLEGYEQYF
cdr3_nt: TGCGCCAGCGGCCTCGAAGGCTACGAGCAGTACTTC

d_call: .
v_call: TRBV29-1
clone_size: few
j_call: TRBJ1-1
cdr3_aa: CSVVFPANTEAFF
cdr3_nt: TGCAGCGTTGTCTTTCCAGCGAACACTGAAGCTTTCTTT

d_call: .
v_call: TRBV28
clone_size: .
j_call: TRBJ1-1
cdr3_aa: CASSLFPHAEAFF
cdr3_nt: TGTGCCAGCAGTTTATTTCCCCACGCTGAAGCTTTCTTT

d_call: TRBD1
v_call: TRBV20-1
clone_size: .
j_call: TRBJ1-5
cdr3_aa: CSASHGQGGNQPQHF
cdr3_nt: TGCAGTGCTAGCCATGGACAGGGAGGGAATCAGCCCCAGCATTTT

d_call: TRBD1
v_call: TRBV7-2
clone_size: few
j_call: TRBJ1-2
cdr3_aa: CASSLGKRTGDYGYTF
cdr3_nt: TGTGCCAGCAGCTTAGGGAAGCGGACAGGGGACTATGGCTACACCTTC

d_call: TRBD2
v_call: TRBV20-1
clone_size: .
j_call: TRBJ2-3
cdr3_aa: CSASASGATDTQYF
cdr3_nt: TGCAGTGCTAGTGCTAGCGGGGCCACAGATACGCAGTATTTT

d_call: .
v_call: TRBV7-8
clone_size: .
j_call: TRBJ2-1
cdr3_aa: CASSLARIGSNEQFF
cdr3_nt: TGTGCCAGCAGCTTAGCGCGCATCGGATCCAATGAGCAGTTCTTC

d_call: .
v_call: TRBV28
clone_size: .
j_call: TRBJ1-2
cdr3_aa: CASMRRTGYGYTF
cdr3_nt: TGTGCCAGCATGCGGCGTACGGGCTATGGCTACACCTTC

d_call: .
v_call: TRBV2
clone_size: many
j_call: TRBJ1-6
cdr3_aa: CASNHNSPLHF
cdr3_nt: TGTGCCAGCAACCATAATTCACCCCTCCACTTT

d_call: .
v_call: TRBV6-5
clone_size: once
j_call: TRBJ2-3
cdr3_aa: CASRHTDDTTDTQYF
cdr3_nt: TGTGCCAGCAGACACACGGATGATACGACAGATACGCAGTATTTT

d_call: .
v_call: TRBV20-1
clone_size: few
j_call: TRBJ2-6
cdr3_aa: CSARDRIRGASGANVLTF
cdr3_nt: TGCAGTGCTAGAGATAGGATCCGAGGGGCCTCTGGGGCCAACGTCCTGACTTTC

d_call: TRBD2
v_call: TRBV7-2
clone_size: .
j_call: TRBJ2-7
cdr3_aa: CASSQTSVTYEQYF
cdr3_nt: TGTGCCAGCAGCCAGACTAGCGTGACCTACGAGCAGTACTTC

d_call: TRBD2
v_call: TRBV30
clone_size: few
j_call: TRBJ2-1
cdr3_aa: CAWSGLAGVGVDYNEQFF
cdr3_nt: TGTGCCTGGAGTGGACTAGCGGGAGTTGGAGTGGACTACAATGAGCAGTTCTTC

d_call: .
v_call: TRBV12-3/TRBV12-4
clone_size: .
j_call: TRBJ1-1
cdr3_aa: CASSLLGMNTEAFF
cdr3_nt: TGTGCCAGCAGTTTGTTAGGGATGAACACTGAAGCTTTCTTT

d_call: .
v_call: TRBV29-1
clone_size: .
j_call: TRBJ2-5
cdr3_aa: CRSCSGTQYF
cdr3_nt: TGCAGGTCCTGCTCAGGGACCCAGTACTTC

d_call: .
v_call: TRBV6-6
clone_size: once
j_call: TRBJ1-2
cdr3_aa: CASSLATPGYGYTF
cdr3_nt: TGTGCCAGCAGCTTGGCAACACCCGGCTATGGCTACACCTTC

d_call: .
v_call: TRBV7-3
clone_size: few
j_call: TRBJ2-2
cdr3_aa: CASSSDAGSANTGELFF
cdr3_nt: TGTGCCAGCAGCTCCGACGCCGGTAGTGCGAACACCGGGGAGCTGTTTTTT

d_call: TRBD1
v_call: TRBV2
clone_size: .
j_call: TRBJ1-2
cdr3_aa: CASRYPGQGMDGYTF
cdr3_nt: TGTGCCAGCAGGTATCCGGGACAGGGAATGGATGGCTACACCTTC

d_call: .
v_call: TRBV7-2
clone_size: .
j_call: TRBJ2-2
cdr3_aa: CASSPQAPRGAGELFF
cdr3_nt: TGTGCCAGCAGCCCACAAGCCCCTCGAGGGGCCGGGGAGCTGTTTTTT

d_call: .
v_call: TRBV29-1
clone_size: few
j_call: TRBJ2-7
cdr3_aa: CSVTETYEQYF
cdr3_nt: TGCAGCGTCACAGAAACCTACGAGCAGTACTTC

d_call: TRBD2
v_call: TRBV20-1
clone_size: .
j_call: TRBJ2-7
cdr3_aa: CSATIAGATYEQYF
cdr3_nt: TGCAGTGCTACTATAGCGGGAGCGACATACGAGCAGTACTTC